The subject of this entry is one T cell receptor (beta chain). What it binds is not known. The entry originates in a study of early T cells in non-severe SARS-CoV-2 infection. Across the study: Sequencing targeted bulk RNA from unsorted whole blood, leaving chains unpaired. Overall study findings and caveats: Using VDJdb, the matching emphasized anti-spike CD8 responses while missing private and CD4 specificities.

MiXCR, run by TCRdb on the 5' RACE reads, gives a single entry per CDR3 protein. The sample includes tens of thousands of distinct CDR3 sequences, roughly a tenth of them seen just once. The CDR3 has 16 amino acids. Per the germline V gene, CDR1 is SGHAT and CDR2 is FQDESV (reference sequence). With V trimmed by 5 bases and J by 4 bases, 11 bases remained unmatched. This sequence was found in an adult who was a healthcare worker with PCR-confirmed SARS-CoV-2 infection or an uninfected control (not recorded which). The gene calls are TRBV11-1 and TRBJ2-7, with TRBD1 identical over 10 bases. The specimen comprised whole blood, sampled at baseline. The CDR3 reads CASSRTYGQGEYEQYF. The CDR3 region has the DNA TGTGCCAGCAGCCGAACCTATGGACAGGGGGAGTACGAGCAGTACTTC.